This is a list of T cell receptor beta chains from one sample in a study of blood T cell repertoires in COVID-19. Profiling relied on immunoSEQ multiplex PCR, and the TCRdb table lists in-frame clones only, not all of them. This sample has a few hundred thousand clones, with roughly 90% found just once. The sample comprised peripheral blood. The receptor source for this set is a woman in her twenties or thirties with active or convalescent COVID-19. Each CDR3 is given with its conserved first and last residue. Fields, in order: V gene, D gene, J gene, clone size, CDR3 protein, CDR3 DNA. D genes are given only for firm matches. Size is omitted from some rows. Given values are once, few, many or a class for expanded clones.

>TRBV5-6|.|TRBJ1-1|.
CASSQIHLLGAFF
TGTGCCAGCAGCCAAATCCATCTGCTGGGCGCTTTCTTT
>TRBV7-9|TRBD1|TRBJ1-1|.
CASSSSTGVAEAFF
TGTGCCAGCAGCTCATCGACAGGGGTGGCTGAAGCTTTCTTT
>TRBV28|TRBD1|TRBJ1-2|.
CATGGPPYGYTF
TGTGCTACAGGGGGCCCACCCTATGGCTACACCTTC
>TRBV12-3/TRBV12-4|TRBD1|TRBJ2-1|.
CASSVGQQNEQFF
TGTGCCAGCAGTGTGGGACAGCAGAATGAGCAGTTCTTC
>TRBV7-9|.|TRBJ1-1|.
CASSLRTPNTEAFF
TGTGCCAGCAGCTTAAGGACACCTAACACTGAAGCTTTCTTT
>TRBV19|TRBD2|TRBJ2-2|.
CASSATSVANTGELFF
TGTGCCAGTAGTGCCACTAGCGTCGCGAACACCGGGGAGCTGTTTTTT
>TRBV4-2|TRBD2|TRBJ2-5|.
CASSQDYSGGLQETQYF
TGTGCCAGCAGCCAAGATTACTCGGGGGGGCTGCAAGAGACCCAGTACTTC
>TRBV12-3/TRBV12-4|.|TRBJ1-2|.
CASRRLTADGYTF
TGTGCCAGCAGACGCTTGACAGCAGATGGCTACACCTTC
>TRBV4-3|TRBD2|TRBJ2-3|.
CASSQDLASGTQYF
TGCGCCAGCAGCCAAGATCTTGCTAGCGGCACGCAGTATTTT
>TRBV9|TRBD1|TRBJ1-3|.
CASSAGGNRNTIYF
TGTGCCAGCTCAGCAGGGGGCAATAGAAACACCATATATTTT
>TRBV3-1/TRBV3-2|.|TRBJ1-3|.
CASSQSIDTIYF
TGTGCCAGCAGCCAATCCATTGACACCATATATTTT
>TRBV7-9|.|TRBJ1-1|.
CASSPLLTGKPTEAFF
TGTGCCAGCAGCCCCTTGTTGACGGGGAAGCCCACTGAAGCTTTCTTT
>TRBV9|.|TRBJ1-1|.
CASSPRGRPGSTEAFF
TGTGCCAGCAGCCCCCGAGGGAGGCCCGGATCCACTGAAGCTTTCTTT
>TRBV6-6|.|TRBJ1-2|.
CASSYVAGGSYGYTF
TGTGCCAGCAGTTACGTCGCGGGGGGTTCCTATGGCTACACCTTC
>TRBV5-4|.|TRBJ1-3|.
CASSLLESGNTIYF
TGTGCCAGCAGCTTGTTGGAGTCGGGAAACACCATATATTTT
>TRBV29-1|.|TRBJ1-2|.
CSVVEFGYTF
TGCAGCGTTGTCGAGTTTGGCTACACCTTC
>TRBV7-9|.|TRBJ2-7|.
CASSFGGGPSYEQYF
TGTGCCAGCAGCTTCGGCGGGGGCCCTTCCTACGAGCAGTACTTC
>TRBV18|TRBD1|TRBJ2-3|.
CASSPRTGTTDTQYF
TGTGCCAGCTCACCCCGGACAGGGACGACAGATACGCAGTATTTT
>TRBV5-6|TRBD2|TRBJ2-5|.
CASSWRGGQETQYF
TGTGCCAGCAGCTGGCGCGGGGGCCAAGAGACCCAGTACTTC
>TRBV7-2|TRBD2|TRBJ2-1|few
CASSFPTSGGVREQFF
TGTGCCAGCAGCTTCCCGACTAGCGGGGGGGTTCGTGAGCAGTTCTTC
>TRBV18|.|TRBJ2-1|.
CASSPGSHGQFF
TGTGCCAGCTCACCCGGGTCCCACGGGCAGTTCTTC
>TRBV7-9|.|TRBJ1-3|.
CASAREEGNTIYF
TGTGCCAGCGCTCGGGAGGAGGGAAACACCATATATTTT
>TRBV19|.|TRBJ2-3|.
CASSMRGPTDTQYF
TGTGCCAGTAGTATGCGGGGGCCCACAGATACGCAGTATTTT
>TRBV4-1|.|TRBJ2-7|.
CASSQVSQGLSYEQYF
TGCGCCAGCAGCCAAGTCTCCCAGGGTCTCTCCTACGAGCAGTACTTC
>TRBV4-2|TRBD2|TRBJ2-1|.
CASSQRSGGPLGGEQFF
TGTGCCAGCAGCCAAAGGAGCGGGGGGCCCTTAGGAGGTGAGCAGTTCTTC
>TRBV6-5|.|TRBJ2-7|.
CASSSELYEQYF
TGTGCCAGCAGTTCGGAGTTGTACGAGCAGTACTTC
>TRBV5-1|.|TRBJ2-3|.
CASSLTGKNTDTQYF
TGCGCCAGCAGCTTGACAGGGAAAAACACAGATACGCAGTATTTT
>TRBV29-1|.|TRBJ1-4|.
CSVVGGAYGEKLFF
TGCAGCGTTGTAGGGGGGGCTTACGGTGAAAAACTGTTTTTT
>TRBV28|TRBD1|TRBJ2-7|few
CASSSNRAGGPYEQYF
TGTGCCAGCAGTTCGAACAGGGCAGGGGGCCCCTACGAGCAGTACTTC
>TRBV19|.|TRBJ1-4|.
CASSFRPGANEKLFF
TGTGCCAGTAGTTTCCGGCCCGGGGCTAATGAAAAACTGTTTTTT
>TRBV18|TRBD2|TRBJ2-3|.
CASSELAGGPTDTQYF
TGTGCCAGCTCAGAACTAGCGGGGGGGCCAACAGATACGCAGTATTTT
>TRBV10-1|.|TRBJ2-7|.
CATPLSGDEQYF
TGCGCCACCCCCCTCTCGGGGGACGAGCAGTACTTC
>TRBV19|.|TRBJ1-2|.
CASSLSRVDYGYTF
TGTGCCAGTAGTTTATCCAGGGTCGACTATGGCTACACCTTC
>TRBV5-5|.|TRBJ2-2|.
CASSSRGRANTGELFF
TGTGCCAGCAGCTCCCGAGGCAGGGCGAACACCGGGGAGCTGTTTTTT
>TRBV5-1|.|TRBJ1-2|.
CASSSGQNHGYTF
TGCGCCAGCAGCTCCGGACAGAACCATGGCTACACCTTC
>TRBV28|.|TRBJ2-7|.
CASRRQALGAEQYF
TGTGCCAGCAGGAGACAGGCCCTGGGGGCCGAGCAGTACTTC
>TRBV5-6|.|TRBJ1-2|.
CASSQAGEGGYGYTF
TGTGCCAGCAGCCAAGCGGGGGAGGGCGGGTATGGCTACACCTTC
>TRBV6-5|TRBD2|TRBJ2-1|.
CASRKLAGGYNEQFF
TGTGCCAGCAGGAAACTAGCGGGGGGATACAATGAGCAGTTCTTC
>TRBV29-1|.|TRBJ1-1|.
CSAGANTEAFF
TGCAGCGCTGGAGCAAACACTGAAGCTTTCTTT
>TRBV5-1|TRBD1|TRBJ2-7|.
CASRYQTGVEQYF
TGCGCCAGCAGATATCAGACAGGGGTCGAGCAGTACTTC
>TRBV15|.|TRBJ2-4|.
CATSRDPTGNLAKNIQYF
TGTGCCACCAGCAGGGACCCCACAGGGAACTTAGCCAAAAACATTCAGTACTTC
>TRBV27|TRBD2|TRBJ2-3|.
CASSRTSGDTQYF
TGTGCCAGCAGTAGGACTAGCGGAGATACGCAGTATTTT
>TRBV19|.|TRBJ1-2|.
CASSMKRARAPMGYTF
TGTGCCAGTAGTATGAAGAGGGCCCGGGCCCCTATGGGCTACACCTTC
>TRBV11-3|.|TRBJ2-2|.
CASSSRGYTGELFF
TGTGCCAGCAGCTCCCGGGGGTACACCGGGGAGCTGTTTTTT
>TRBV11-2|TRBD2|TRBJ2-2|once
CASSFRLAGAQNTGELFF
TGTGCCAGCAGCTTTCGACTAGCGGGGGCCCAGAACACCGGGGAGCTGTTTTTT
>TRBV12-5|TRBD2|TRBJ2-5|.
CARGTSFYETQYF
TGTGCTAGGGGGACTAGCTTTTACGAGACCCAGTACTTC
>TRBV24-1|.|TRBJ1-6|.
CATSNLLAGTLNSPLHF
TGTGCCACTAGTAATCTCCTCGCCGGGACACTTAATTCACCCCTCCACTTT
>TRBV7-9|.|TRBJ2-2|.
CASSLVGGDGELFF
TGTGCCAGCAGCTTAGTTGGAGGGGACGGGGAGCTGTTTTTT
>TRBV7-3|.|TRBJ2-3|.
CASSGPQGKRGTDTQYF
TGTGCCAGCAGTGGCCCCCAGGGGAAGAGGGGCACAGATACGCAGTATTTT
>TRBV5-1|.|TRBJ1-2|.
CASSAGTQNYGYTF
TGCGCCAGCAGCGCCGGGACACAAAACTATGGCTACACCTTC
>TRBV2|.|TRBJ2-5|.
CASGPLQETQYF
TGTGCCAGCGGCCCCCTCCAAGAGACCCAGTACTTC